This passage covers 22 T cell receptor beta chains from one sample sequenced in a study of CD8 T cells in Susac syndrome. The RNA input was about 0.5 to 1 ug, and it was reverse transcribed with random hexamers. TCRdb itself ran the immunoSEQ multiplex PCR reads through MiXCR, one entry per CDR3 protein. The sample records 90,000 to 150,000 distinct CDR3 sequences, 94% being singletons. The material sequenced was CD4+ T cells from PBMCs. The receptors stem from a human donor in good health.

This chain joins TRBV20-1 and TRBJ2-7, with 8 bases that match TRBD1. V shed 1 base, J shed 2 bases, and the junction held 4 bases outside the gene matches. CDR3 length: 14 residues. Germline loops: CDR1 DFQATT, CDR2 SNEGSKA (reference sequence). The CDR3 is CSARGQGFPYEQYF. The CDR3 nucleotides read TGCAGTGCTAGAGGACAGGGGTTCCCCTACGAGCAGTACTTC.

This clonotype has only one observation. The chain joins TRBV5-6 to TRBJ1-1; D not certain. V shed 3 bases and J shed 8 bases, with 17 bases lying between them. This CDR3 spans 14 amino acids. Germline loops: CDR1 SGHDT, CDR2 YYEEEE. The CDR3 here is CASSYDSRWREAFF. CDR3 nucleotide sequence: TGTGCCAGCAGCTACGACTCTCGCTGGAGGGAAGCTTTCTTT.

V and J are TRBV25-1 and TRBJ2-7; tentatively, D is TRBD2 (6 bases). Trimming took 7 bases from V and 8 from J, leaving 12 bases between them. The V gene's germline CDR1 is MGHDK and CDR2 SYGVNS. The CDR3 covers 11 residues. In DNA form, the CDR3 reads TGTGCCAGCACTGCCGGGAGCCAGCAGTACTTC. Residues: CASTAGSQQYF.

This rearrangement joins TRBV20-1 to TRBJ1-5, with D possibly TRBD1 on 5 matching bases. The germline V gene has CDR1 DFQATT and CDR2 SNEGSKA (reference sequence). V lost 7 bases and J lost 2, with 9 bases in between. The CDR3 has 12 residues. This chain's CDR3 is CSGRDGNQPQHF. CDR3 nucleotides: TGCAGTGGTAGGGACGGCAATCAGCCCCAGCATTTT.

The V and J genes are TRBV12-3 or TRBV12-4 and TRBJ1-6, with D possibly matching TRBD1 (5 bases). CDR3 length: 16 amino acids. The V end lost 5 bases, the J end lost 7 bases, and 18 bases lay between the germline ends. The CDR3 DNA sequence: TGTGCCAGCAGTCCGGGGTCGAGGGGCGCCAATTCACCCCTCCACTTT. This sequence encodes CASSPGSRGANSPLHF.

The table lists this clonotype with a count of one. This chain joins TRBV30 and TRBJ1-1; D is perhaps TRBD1 (6 bases). Trimming left V 5 bases short and J 0 bases short, with 10 bases between. The CDR3 loop spans 13 amino acids. Germline CDR1 reads GTSNPN; CDR2 reads SVGIG (reference sequence). The CDR3 here is CAWATGMNTEAFF. The CDR3 DNA is TGTGCCTGGGCCACAGGGATGAACACTGAAGCTTTCTTT.

CDR3 residues: CASVQRFSGNTIYF. CDR3 nucleotides: TGTGCCAGCGTTCAGCGATTCTCTGGAAACACCATATATTTT. The chain is built from TRBV6-6 and TRBJ1-3; no clear D gene. CDR1 and CDR2 (germline): MNHNY, SVGAGI (reference sequence). This CDR3 is 14 amino acids long. Trimming shortened V by 8 bases and J by 0 bases, and 11 bases separated the two germline ends.

In this sample, this clonotype turned up once. V is TRBV23-1 and J is TRBJ2-3; 9 bases line up with TRBD2. TRBV23-1 is classed as an ORF, of uncertain function. The ends lost 5 bases at V and 5 bases at J; junction bases unmatched: 8. This CDR3 is 15 amino acids long. CDR3 residues: CASSEASGKGDTQYF. The DNA of the CDR3 is TGCGCCAGCAGTGAGGCTAGCGGGAAAGGAGATACGCAGTATTTT.

This chain joins TRBV7-2 and TRBJ2-1, with 9 nucleotides matching TRBD2. Per germline, CDR1 SGHTA and CDR2 FQGNSA. This CDR3 has 16 amino acids. V lost 4 bases and J lost 3; bases outside the gene matches: 7. Written as DNA, the CDR3 is TGTGCCAGCAGCTCCCAGGCGGGAGGGGGCTACAATGAGCAGTTCTTC. Protein sequence: CASSSQAGGGYNEQFF.

The genes are TRBV18 and TRBJ2-7; D ambiguous. CDR1 KGHSH and CDR2 LQKENI come from the germline V gene. CDR3 length: 13 residues. Trimming shortened V by 5 bases and J by 5 bases, and 13 bases separated the two germline ends. CDR3 protein: CASSSGPGNEQYF. DNA for the CDR3: TGTGCCAGCTCATCAGGCCCAGGCAACGAGCAGTACTTC.

This chain joins TRBV7-3 and TRBJ2-5, with 10 bases fitting TRBD2. The CDR3 runs 15 residues. Germline trimming cut 1 base from V and 5 bases from J; bases unmatched to any gene: 4. Per germline, CDR1 SGHTA and CDR2 FQGTGA. This chain's CDR3 is CASSLNGLAAETQYF. The CDR3 region has the DNA TGTGCCAGCAGCTTAAACGGACTAGCGGCGGAGACCCAGTACTTC.

The rearrangement links TRBV7-2 to TRBJ2-3, with 9 bases lining up with TRBD2. Germline V lookup: CDR1 SGHTA, CDR2 FQGNSA. This CDR3 region has 17 residues. V was clipped by 0 bases and J by 3 bases; unmatched bases: 7. The CDR3 DNA sequence: TGTGCCAGCAGCTTAGCGGCGGGGGGGGTAGGGACAGATACGCAGTATTTT. Protein sequence: CASSLAAGGVGTDTQYF.

V usage is TRBV7-9 and J usage is TRBJ1-3, with TRBD1 matching 7 bases. This CDR3 has 16 residues. V trimming: 5 bases; J trimming: 0 bases; junction bases outside the gene matches: 7. CDR1 and CDR2 from the germline V gene are SEHNR and FQNEAQ (reference sequence). CDR3 in DNA: TGTGCCAGCAGCAGGGACAGTGCTAGCTCTGGAAACACCATATATTTT. As protein: CASSRDSASSGNTIYF.

The chain uses TRBV29-1 and TRBJ1-2; D not resolved. This CDR3 region has 12 residues. The V gene lost 3 bases and the J gene lost 8 bases, with 13 bases spanning the gap. In germline, CDR1 is SQVTM, CDR2 ANQGSEA. CDR3 sequence reads: CSVDRGGYGYTF. CDR3 in DNA: TGCAGCGTTGACCGGGGAGGGTACGGCTACACCTTC.

This clonotype was recorded once. The genes are TRBV29-1 and TRBJ2-7; 8 bases agree with TRBD2. From germline, CDR1 is SQVTM and CDR2 ANQGSEA. This CDR3 region has 14 residues. The trim removed 6 bases at V and 0 bases at J, leaving 7 bases unmatched. The CDR3 loop is CSVALREDSYEQYF. In DNA form, the CDR3 reads TGCAGCGTGGCACTGCGGGAGGACTCCTACGAGCAGTACTTC.

This chain links TRBV7-9 with TRBJ2-5; D remains unclear. Between the trimmed V and J ends, which lost 5 bases and 1 base, there was a span of 11 bases. Germline CDR1 is SEHNR and CDR2 is FQNEAQ (reference sequence). The CDR3 is 14 amino acids. CDR3 in DNA: TGTGCCAGCAGCCCTCAGGCAGGCCAAGAGACCCAGTACTTC. Translated, it gives CASSPQAGQETQYF.

This rearrangement joins TRBV6-5 to TRBJ2-1; TRBD2 matches 8 bases. The CDR3 covers 18 residues. Germline V gives CDR1 MNHEY, CDR2 SVGAGI. The V segment lost 2 bases and the J segment 0 bases; nucleotides outside the gene matches: 9. CDR3 DNA sequence: TGTGCCAGCAGTTACCCCAGTAGCGGGGCTAGCTCCTACAATGAGCAGTTCTTC. Translated, it gives CASSYPSSGASSYNEQFF.

The gene calls are TRBV3-1 and TRBJ2-7; 8 nucleotides line up with TRBD1. The ends lost 1 base at V and 3 bases at J; junction bases unmatched: 11. CDR1 and CDR2 (germline): LGHDT, YNNKEL (reference sequence). This CDR3 region has 17 residues. The chain's CDR3 is CASSQGKGTGQGYEQYF. The CDR3 region has the DNA TGTGCCAGCAGCCAAGGAAAAGGGACAGGCCAAGGCTACGAGCAGTACTTC.

The chain carries TRBV12-3 or TRBV12-4 and TRBJ2-1; TRBD2 matches 12 bases. The CDR3 extends over 14 amino acids. Unmatched junction bases numbered 6, after V lost 7 bases and J lost 8 bases. CDR3 coding DNA: TGTGCCAGCACCCTAGCGGGAGGGCTGGATGAGCAGTTCTTC. Protein: CASTLAGGLDEQFF.

V usage is TRBV7-9 and J usage is TRBJ2-6; 8 nucleotides agree with TRBD1. This CDR3 contains 16 residues. V shed 5 bases, J shed 0 bases, and the junction held 3 bases outside the gene matches. Germline-derived CDR1 and CDR2 are SEHNR and FQNEAQ (reference sequence). The CDR3 DNA reads as TGTGCCAGCAGCCCTGGACAGGGCTCTGGGGCCAACGTCCTGACTTTC. Amino acids: CASSPGQGSGANVLTF.

The J gene is TRBJ2-1, the V gene TRBV18, with D unclear. Germline V gene sequence: CDR1 KGHSH, CDR2 LQKENI. Trimming left V 3 bases short and J 7 bases short, with 13 bases between. This CDR3 is built from 14 residues. The CDR3 here is CASSPPGPLNEQFF. The CDR3 DNA is TGTGCCAGCTCACCCCCCGGGCCCTTAAATGAGCAGTTCTTC. Using reference TRBV18 and TRBJ2-1 for the parts outside the CDR3, the full variable domain is NAGVMQNPRHLVRRRGQEARLRCSPMKGHSHVYWYRQLPEEGLKFMVYLQKENIIDESGMPKERFSAEFPKEGPSILRIQQVVRGDSAAYFCASSPPGPLNEQFFGPGTRLTVL.

The J gene is TRBJ2-7, the V gene TRBV28; D is ambiguous. CDR3 length equals 13 residues. Trimming pared 6 bases from V and 4 bases from J, leaving 13 bases between. Germline CDR1 and CDR2: MDHEN and SYDVKM. DNA for the CDR3: TGTGCCAGCAGCACAACACCGGTTTACGAGCAGTACTTC. It codes for CASSTTPVYEQYF.